Following are 24 T cell receptor beta chains from one sample sequenced in a study of regulatory T cells in long-lasting Graves disease. Time point in this sample: persistent/refractory GD, antithyroid drugs over 5 years with positive TRAb. Extracted RNA from PBMCs served as the source of the TCR library. Libraries of TCR beta came from iRepertoire HTBI primers plus Arm-PCR of CDR3 regions. TCRdb re-called the multiplex PCR reads through MiXCR, storing one row per CDR3 protein. The sample shows around 300,000 distinct CDR3 sequences, 20% to 25% of them seen only once. Here the sequenced sample was peripheral blood mononuclear cells (PBMCs), taken when the disease was refractory, from a patient treated with antithyroid drugs. The source is a female donor with Graves disease.

This clonotype has only a few counts. The V gene is TRBV19, the J gene TRBJ1-1; D ambiguous. Germline loops: CDR1 LNHDA, CDR2 SQIVND (reference sequence). This CDR3 is 19 amino acids long. Trimming pared 9 bases from V and 7 bases from J, leaving 36 bases between. CDR3 loop: CARLKGNRRFTRGPFEAFF. The CDR3 bases are TGTGCCAGACTAAAGGGCAACAGACGTTTCACCCGTGGGCCATTTGAAGCTTTCTTT.

There are a few counts of this clonotype. J is TRBJ2-1 and V is TRBV20-1, with D hard to call. With 3 bases removed from V and 4 bases from J, the gap between germline ends came to 10 bases. The germline V gene has CDR1 DFQATT and CDR2 SNEGSKA (reference sequence). This CDR3 spans 13 amino acids. In DNA form, the CDR3 reads TGCAGTGCTAGTCCGACGGTATACAATGAGCAGTTCTTC. Translation: CSASPTVYNEQFF.

At least ten counts were recorded for this clonotype. The chain joins TRBV11-2 to TRBJ1-2; D remains unclear. CDR1 is SGHAT, CDR2 FQNNGV, per germline. Trimming pared 3 bases from V and 7 bases from J, leaving 9 bases between. The CDR3 length is 12 residues. DNA of the CDR3: TGTGCCAGCAGCTTGGATTCGTTTGGCTACACCTTC. Translated: CASSLDSFGYTF.

This clonotype was seen ten or more times. The chain uses TRBV2 and TRBJ1-1; D perhaps matches TRBD1 (5 bases). The germline CDR1 and CDR2 sequences are SNHLY and FYNNEI. The CDR3 extends over 11 amino acids. The ends were cut back, 10 bases at V and 5 bases at J, with 11 bases in the middle. CDR3 nucleotides: TGTGCCATCCAGGGATTGACTGAAGCTTTCTTT. It is translated as CAIQGLTEAFF.

In this sample, this clonotype turned up many times. V and J are TRBV12-3 or TRBV12-4 and TRBJ2-6; TRBD2 matches at 8 bases. Trimming took 7 bases from V and 5 from J; bases not matched to a gene: 13. The CDR3 length is 17 residues. The CDR3 loop reads CASTSRSGGLWANVLTF. The DNA for the CDR3 is TGTGCCAGCACCTCCCGTTCGGGGGGGTTATGGGCCAACGTCCTGACTTTC.

The chain employs TRBV27 and TRBJ1-2; D is possibly TRBD1 (5 bases). Germline-derived CDR1 and CDR2 are MNHEY and SMNVEV (reference sequence). The CDR3 contains 15 residues. The V and J ends lost 0 bases and 4 bases respectively, with 12 bases between them. CDR3 sequence: CASSLSPGYVYGYTF. CDR3 nucleotide sequence: TGTGCCAGCAGTTTATCACCAGGGTACGTCTATGGCTACACCTTC.

J is TRBJ2-1 and V is TRBV24-1; tentatively, D is TRBD2 (7 bases). The CDR3 is 16 amino acids. Germline V lookup: CDR1 KGHDR, CDR2 SFDVKD. V lost 2 bases and J 1 base, leaving 11 bases between the germline ends. CDR3 coding DNA: TGTGCCACCAGTGATTCAGGGGAGGGTTCCTACAATGAGCAGTTCTTC. As protein: CATSDSGEGSYNEQFF.

This rearrangement joins TRBV20-1 to TRBJ2-1; tentatively, D is TRBD1 or TRBD2 (6 bases each). Looked up from germline, CDR1 is DFQATT and CDR2 is SNEGSKA (reference sequence). The CDR3 is 14 residues long. V was shortened by 0 bases and J by 7 bases, with 13 bases between the two germline ends. CDR3 in amino acids: CSARDRGLRNEQFF. The CDR3 nucleotides are TGCAGTGCTAGAGACAGGGGACTGCGGAATGAGCAGTTCTTC.

V is TRBV7-3 and J is TRBJ2-7; weak D call: TRBD2 (5 bases). This CDR3 spans 14 amino acids. Germline V gene sequence: CDR1 SGHTA, CDR2 FQGTGA. Trimming left V 9 bases short and J 1 base short, with 16 bases between. The CDR3 sequence: CASPKFSESYEQYF. In DNA, the CDR3 is TGTGCCAGTCCCAAATTTAGCGAATCCTACGAGCAGTACTTC.

This clonotype showed up just a few times. This chain uses TRBV4-3 with TRBJ2-4, with D perhaps TRBD1 (5 bases). CDR3 length: 18 amino acids. Looked up from germline, CDR1 is LGHNA and CDR2 is YSLEER. Trimming removed 0 bases from V and 4 bases from J, with 19 bases in between. CDR3 DNA: TGCGCCAGCAGCCAAGATTGGGGCGGAAACCCCTTTAAAAACATTCAGTACTTC. The encoded protein is CASSQDWGGNPFKNIQYF.

This clonotype was recorded a few times. Here the CDR3 reads CASSDFHGTEAFF. CDR3 DNA: TGTGCCAGCAGTGACTTTCACGGGACTGAAGCTTTCTTT. The chain is built from TRBV6-1 and TRBJ1-1; D uncertain. The CDR3 spans 13 residues. V dropped 3 bases and J dropped 5 bases, with 10 bases sitting between them. CDR1 is MNHNS and CDR2 is SASEGT in the germline V gene.

There are many counts of this clonotype. The V and J genes are TRBV5-6 and TRBJ2-7, with D uncertain. Germline CDR1 SGHDT, CDR2 YYEEEE. V was trimmed by 3 bases and J by 0 bases, leaving 13 bases between them. This CDR3 contains 15 residues. This CDR3 is CASSSQLISSYEQYF. The CDR3 nucleotides are TGTGCCAGCAGCTCGCAGCTCATTAGCTCCTACGAGCAGTACTTC.

This clonotype was detected a few times. The rearrangement uses TRBV25-1 and TRBJ1-2; D is unresolved. The germline V gene encodes CDR1 MGHDK and CDR2 SYGVNS. The CDR3 covers 12 residues. V lost 4 bases to trimming and J lost 6 bases, with 9 bases between them. The CDR3 DNA follows: TGTGCCAGCAGTGGATACGGGGATGGCTACACCTTC. Protein product: CASSGYGDGYTF.

CDR3: CSARVRDRAPHNEQYF. CDR3 nucleotide sequence: TGCAGTGCTAGAGTGAGGGACAGGGCACCCCATAACGAGCAGTACTTC. The rearrangement links TRBV20-1 to TRBJ2-7; TRBD1 agrees at 9 bases. CDR1 is DFQATT, CDR2 SNEGSKA, per germline (reference sequence). The CDR3 loop spans 16 amino acids. The V segment lost 1 base and the J segment 5 bases; nucleotides outside the gene matches: 12.

This clonotype was seen repeatedly, ten times or more. V is TRBV5-1 and J is TRBJ2-7, with 9 bases matching TRBD1. There are 16 residues in the CDR3. Germline V gives CDR1 SGHRS, CDR2 YFSETQ. V lost 0 bases and J lost 3; bases outside the gene matches: 7. This chain's CDR3 is CASSLVSGQGFYEQYF. CDR3 in DNA: TGCGCCAGCAGCTTGGTGTCGGGACAGGGTTTCTACGAGCAGTACTTC. The full variable domain, its missing parts supplied by reference TRBV5-1 and TRBJ2-7, is KAGVTQTPRYLIKTRGQQVTLSCSPISGHRSVSWYQQTPGQGLQFLFEYFSETQRNKGNFPGRFSGRQFSNSRSEMNVSTLELGDSALYLCASSLVSGQGFYEQYFGPGTRLTVT.

This clonotype appeared a few times. The V call is TRBV24-1, the J call TRBJ2-2; a weak D match, TRBD2 (5 bases). The V end was cut by 10 bases, the J end by 3 bases, with 14 bases between. The germline V gene encodes CDR1 KGHDR and CDR2 SFDVKD. This CDR3 has 14 amino acids. The CDR3 bases are TGTGCCACATCAGTAGCGAGCTACACCGGGGAGCTGTTTTTT. Its translation: CATSVASYTGELFF.

This clonotype was counted a few times. V gene TRBV20-1 combines with J gene TRBJ2-7, with D possibly being TRBD1 (6 bases). Germline-derived CDR1 and CDR2 are DFQATT and SNEGSKA (reference sequence). Trimming pared 6 bases from V and 6 bases from J, leaving 9 bases between. There are 10 residues in the CDR3. As DNA, the CDR3 is TGCAGTGCCGTCAGGGGCGAGCAGTACTTC. Residues: CSAVRGEQYF.

The table lists this clonotype with a few counts. The chain carries TRBV5-5 and TRBJ1-6; possibly TRBD1 for D (6 bases). V lost 4 bases to trimming and J lost 7 bases, with 15 bases between them. The CDR3 runs to 15 residues. Germline-derived CDR1 and CDR2 are SGHKS and YYEKEE (reference sequence). Here the CDR3 reads CASSTRTVENSPLHF. The DNA of the CDR3 is TGTGCCAGCAGCACCAGGACAGTCGAGAATTCACCCCTCCACTTT.

This chain joins TRBV5-8 and TRBJ2-3; D not certain. Trimming removed 9 bases at V and 0 bases at J, with 20 bases between. Germline V gene sequence: CDR1 SGHTS, CDR2 YDEGEE. This CDR3 is built from 16 residues. CDR3 DNA sequence: TGTGCCACACTCGCAGAGACGTTCTCTAGCACAGATACGCAGTATTTT. Residues: CATLAETFSSTDTQYF.

This clonotype was counted at least ten times. This CDR3 reads CATKAPATTDTQYF. DNA of the CDR3: TGTGCCACCAAAGCCCCGGCTACCACAGATACGCAGTATTTT. The chain joins TRBV15 to TRBJ2-3; D call uncertain. The CDR3 consists of 14 residues. Trimming took off 7 bases at V and 2 bases at J, with 13 bases between the two ends. Germline CDR1 and CDR2: LNHNV and YYDKDF (reference sequence).

The V and J genes are TRBV30 and TRBJ2-7; 9 bases agree with TRBD1. The CDR3 has 13 residues. Germline V gene data show CDR1 as GTSNPN and CDR2 as SVGIG (reference sequence). V dropped 5 bases and J dropped 3; count of bases not matched to a gene: 5. CDR3 DNA: TGTGCCTGGGTTGCGGGACAGGGCTACGAGCAGTACTTC. Protein sequence: CAWVAGQGYEQYF. The whole variable domain, filled in from reference TRBV30 and TRBJ2-7, reads SQTIHQWPATLVQPVGSPLSLECTVEGTSNPNLYWYRQAAGRGLQLLFYSVGIGQISSEVPQNLSASRPQDRQFILSSKKLLLSDSGFYLCAWVAGQGYEQYFGPGTRLTVT.

The CDR3 is CASSQGSYNSGNTIYF. The CDR3 nucleotides are TGCGCCAGCAGCCAGGGGTCCTACAATTCTGGAAACACCATATATTTT. The genes are TRBV4-1 and TRBJ1-3; D is unclear. From germline, CDR1 is MGHRA and CDR2 YSYEKL. V dropped 3 bases and J dropped 1 base, with 13 bases sitting between them. CDR3 size: 16 residues.

The chain combines TRBV7-2 with TRBJ2-5; D is tentatively TRBD1 or TRBD2 (5 bases each). The ends were cut back, 0 bases at V and 9 bases at J, with 11 bases in the middle. The length of the CDR3 is 13 residues. Germline CDR1 is SGHTA and CDR2 is FQGNSA. CDR3 DNA: TGTGCCAGCAGCTTAGCGGGCCGAGGGGCCCAGTACTTC. This sequence encodes CASSLAGRGAQYF.

As regards this clonotype: Since a much larger clone is just one base distant, this may be a read error. The chain uses TRBV11-2 and TRBJ2-5; D may be TRBD1 or TRBD2 (5 bases each). The CDR3 extends over 15 amino acids. Germline V gene sequence: CDR1 SGHAT, CDR2 FQNNGV. The V gene lost 5 bases and the J gene lost 5 bases, with 18 bases spanning the gap. CDR3 nucleotides: TGTGCCAGCAGCACAAGCGGCGTTGAGGGGGAGACCCAGTACTTC. This encodes CASSTSGVEGETQYF.